The 6 T cell receptor beta chains below were found in one sample sequenced in a study of metastatic and nonmetastatic thyroid tumors (dated by TCRdb to 2019 to 2021). No patient had received any treatment before thyroid surgery. The library was obtained by PCR. The instrument was an Illumina HiSeq 4000. The public sequencing data were trimmed at Q25 with fastp and processed into clonotypes with MiXCR by TCRdb, which kept only in-frame beta chains. This sample lists more than 4,500 clones; around 23% were detected once. Of the sample, over 12% falls within the top ten clones. The sample was adjacent normal tissue. Source of these receptors: a female donor with papillary thyroid cancer or a benign thyroid nodule (not recorded which). Some clones in this sample may be carry-over from other donors' samples.

This clone has a handful of counts. The rearrangement joins TRBV25-1 to TRBJ1-1; no definite D call. Looked up from germline, CDR1 is MGHDK and CDR2 is SYGVNS. V lost 3 bases, J lost 4 bases, and 12 bases lay in between. The CDR3 is 14 residues long. The CDR3 bases are TGTGCCAGCAGTGATCGGGATCTAGCCACTGAAGCTTTCTTT. It translates to CASSDRDLATEAFF.

In its sample, this clone ranks as medium-sized (0.01 to 0.1%). This sequence joins TRBV5-1 and TRBJ1-1; D uncertain. The V gene's germline CDR1 is SGHRS and CDR2 YFSETQ. V was trimmed by 1 base and J by 1 base, leaving 8 bases between them. CDR3 length: 14 residues. DNA for the CDR3: TGCGCCAGCAGCTTGACGTTTGGGAACACTGAAGCTTTCTTT. Translation: CASSLTFGNTEAFF.

The V and J genes are TRBV27 and TRBJ1-4; possible D gene TRBD1, 5 bases. The CDR3 runs to 19 residues. The germline V and J ends were trimmed by 2 bases and 0 bases, with 19 bases remaining between them. CDR1 and CDR2 from the germline V gene are MNHEY and SMNVEV (reference sequence). CDR3 region: CASSLGPPGRSATNEKLFF. The DNA of the CDR3 is TGTGCCAGCAGTTTAGGCCCCCCGGGACGCTCTGCAACTAATGAAAAACTGTTTTTT.

V usage is TRBV6-2 or TRBV6-3 and J usage is TRBJ2-1, with D maybe TRBD2 (5 bases). The V gene lost 6 bases and the J gene lost 0 bases, with 15 bases spanning the gap. CDR1 and CDR2 (germline): MNHEY, SVGEGT. The CDR3 has 16 amino acids. The CDR3 DNA reads TGTGCCAGCAGCCAAGAAGAGGGAAGCTCCTACAATGAGCAGTTCTTC. Its protein is CASSQEEGSSYNEQFF.

This clone is deemed medium-sized. The rearrangement uses TRBV20-1 and TRBJ1-2; unclear D gene. V was trimmed by 1 base and J by 6 bases, leaving 15 bases between them. This CDR3 has 14 amino acids. Germline V CDR1 and CDR2: DFQATT, SNEGSKA (reference sequence). CDR3 DNA: TGCAGTGCTAGAGTGTTGAGCCACGGTGATGGCTACACCTTC. Its translation is CSARVLSHGDGYTF.

This clone was observed many times. V and J are TRBV24-1 and TRBJ2-1, with a weak D call TRBD2 (5 bases). The germline V gene encodes CDR1 KGHDR and CDR2 SFDVKD. Trimming left V 2 bases short and J 4 bases short, with 29 bases between. The CDR3 has 21 amino acids. CDR3 DNA sequence: TGTGCCACCAGTGATTCCAAAACCGGGATAACCCGACCAAGACAATACAATGAGCAGTTCTTC. Translation gives CATSDSKTGITRPRQYNEQFF.